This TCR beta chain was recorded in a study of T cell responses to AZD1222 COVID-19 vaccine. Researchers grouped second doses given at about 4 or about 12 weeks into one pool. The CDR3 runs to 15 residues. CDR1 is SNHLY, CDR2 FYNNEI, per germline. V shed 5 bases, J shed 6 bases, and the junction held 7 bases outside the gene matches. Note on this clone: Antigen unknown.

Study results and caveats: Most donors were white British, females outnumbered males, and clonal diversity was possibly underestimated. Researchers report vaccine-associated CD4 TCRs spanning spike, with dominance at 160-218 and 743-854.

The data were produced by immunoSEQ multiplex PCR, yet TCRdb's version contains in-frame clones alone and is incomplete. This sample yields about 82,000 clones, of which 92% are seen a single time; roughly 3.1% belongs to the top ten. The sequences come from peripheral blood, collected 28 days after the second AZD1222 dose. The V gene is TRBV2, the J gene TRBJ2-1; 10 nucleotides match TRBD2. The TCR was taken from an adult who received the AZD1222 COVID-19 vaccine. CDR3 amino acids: CASSTSGGASNEQFF. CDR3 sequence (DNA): TGTGCCAGCAGTACCAGCGGGGGGGCCAGCAATGAGCAGTTCTTC.